This T cell receptor (beta chain) was captured in a study of cytomegalovirus exposure and HLA in healthy donors. General study findings and limits: An observed cluster of highly shared sequence variants was recorded as a likely sequencing artifact.

CDR1 LGHNA and CDR2 YSLEER come from the germline V gene. The CDR3 is 21 amino acids. Germline trimming cut 0 bases from V and 2 bases from J; bases unmatched to any gene: 18. This clone was seen just once. The antigen is unknown. The PCR employed 60 Vbeta primers together with 13 Jbeta primers. Some clones are missing from TCRdb's copy, which holds only in-frame ones; the method was immunoSEQ multiplex PCR. The sample yields approximately 150,000 clones, roughly four fifths seen once. This receptor was obtained from a middle-aged woman in good health and CMV-seronegative. Material: PBMCs. This chain connects TRBV4-3 to TRBJ2-1; 8 positions agree with TRBD2. CDR3 loop: CASSQDLSGSRSNRAYNEQFF. CDR3 nucleotide sequence: TGCGCCAGCAGCCAAGATCTAAGCGGGAGCAGGTCAAATAGGGCCTACAATGAGCAGTTCTTC.